Presented here are 18 T cell receptor beta chains from one specimen sequenced in a study of T cells after yellow fever vaccination. TCRdb independently ran MiXCR on the 5' RACE reads; one entry per CDR3 protein. The data show some 260,000 distinct CDR3 sequences, about 5.2% seen once. Sequences were derived from CD4+ T cells sorted from PBMCs, sampled on the day of the yellow fever booster vaccination. These TCRs come from a man aged 18 to 30 who received the YFV17D yellow fever vaccine.

A few counts support this clonotype. The chain joins TRBV27 to TRBJ1-4, with TRBD1 matching over 7 bases. The V gene's germline CDR1 is MNHEY and CDR2 SMNVEV (reference sequence). Trimming at V came to 4 bases and at J to 7 bases, leaving 6 bases not matched to a gene. The CDR3 loop spans 14 amino acids. The CDR3 sequence: CASSSTGRSEKLFF. The CDR3 DNA is TGTGCCAGCAGTTCGACAGGGAGGAGTGAAAAACTGTTTTTT.

This clonotype was counted ten times or more. The chain couples TRBV7-2 to TRBJ1-4; the D gene is possibly TRBD1 (5 bases). The CDR3 has 15 residues. In germline, CDR1 is SGHTA, CDR2 FQGNSA. With 2 bases removed from V and 3 bases from J, the gap between germline ends came to 10 bases. As DNA, the CDR3 is TGTGCCAGCAGCTTACAGGGCTCTGCTAATGAAAAACTGTTTTTT. Encoded protein: CASSLQGSANEKLFF. The variable domain in full, with the rest retrieved from reference TRBV7-2 and TRBJ1-4, is GAGVSQSPSNKVTEKGKDVELRCDPISGHTALYWYRQSLGQGLEFLIYFQGNSAPDKSGLPSDRFSAERTGGSVSTLTIQRTQQEDSAVYLCASSLQGSANEKLFFGSGTQLSVL.

This clonotype was observed once. A much larger clone differs by one base, so this may be a read error. The genes are TRBV6-1 and TRBJ2-1; 7 nucleotides line up with TRBD2. In germline, CDR1 is MNHNS, CDR2 SASEGT. V trimming: 4 bases; J trimming: 4 bases; junction bases outside the gene matches: 7. The CDR3 totals 15 residues. CDR3 sequence: CASSAGGSGYNEQFF. The CDR3 nucleotides read TGTGCCAGCAGTGCCGGGGGGTCAGGGTACAATGAGCAGTTCTTC.

This clonotype was counted between two and nine times. The V call is TRBV5-1, the J call TRBJ1-1; D might be TRBD1 (5 bases). V gave up 4 bases and J gave up 8 bases, with 15 bases separating them. The germline V gene has CDR1 SGHRS and CDR2 YFSETQ. The CDR3 is made up of 13 amino acids. As DNA, the CDR3 is TGCGCCAGCAGCCCCGGGACGCTGACCGAAGCTTTCTTT. Translation gives CASSPGTLTEAFF.

This clonotype showed up just a few times. The V call is TRBV20-1, the J call TRBJ2-3, with D possibly matching TRBD1 (5 bases). The V end lost 6 bases, the J end lost 2 bases, and 15 bases lay between the germline ends. CDR3 length: 14 residues. Germline loops: CDR1 DFQATT, CDR2 SNEGSKA (reference sequence). CDR3 nucleotide sequence: TGCAGTGCCCCGTCCACAGGACCCACAGATACGCAGTATTTT. Encoded protein: CSAPSTGPTDTQYF.

This clonotype was detected only a few times. The rearrangement joins TRBV2 to TRBJ1-4; D is perhaps TRBD1 (5 bases). From germline, CDR1 is SNHLY and CDR2 FYNNEI. Trimming shortened V by 2 bases and J by 6 bases, and 10 bases separated the two germline ends. The CDR3 is 14 amino acids. The CDR3: CASSELQEYEKLFF. The CDR3 nucleotides read TGTGCCAGCAGTGAACTACAGGAATATGAAAAACTGTTTTTT. The variable domain in full, completed from reference TRBV2 and TRBJ1-4, reads EPEVTQTPSHQVTQMGQEVILRCVPISNHLYFYWYRQILGQKVEFLVSFYNNEISEKSEIFDDQFSVERPDGSNFTLKIRSTKLEDSAMYFCASSELQEYEKLFFGSGTQLSVL.

This clonotype has more than one count but fewer than ten. The chain couples TRBV6-2 or TRBV6-3 to TRBJ1-1, with D unclear. Trimming removed 4 bases from V and 4 bases from J, with 10 bases in between. The CDR3 extends over 13 amino acids. Per germline, CDR1 MNHEY and CDR2 SVGEGT. The CDR3 loop reads CASSWGVGTEAFF. The CDR3 DNA follows: TGTGCCAGCAGTTGGGGAGTTGGCACTGAAGCTTTCTTT.

The chain links TRBV5-1 to TRBJ1-1; 7 nucleotides align to TRBD1. Germline V gives CDR1 SGHRS, CDR2 YFSETQ. This CDR3 is built from 14 residues. V shed 5 bases, J shed 5 bases, and the junction held 9 bases outside the gene matches. The CDR3: CASSERQGQTEAFF. The CDR3 nucleotides read TGCGCCAGCAGTGAACGACAGGGTCAGACTGAAGCTTTCTTT.

This clonotype was seen a few times. As DNA, the CDR3 is TGTGCCAGCAGCTTAGCGCCCGGACGGCCTCAGCAGTTCTTC. Its translation: CASSLAPGRPQQFF. This chain links TRBV7-2 with TRBJ2-1; D is unresolved. Germline CDR1 and CDR2: SGHTA and FQGNSA. Trimming removed 0 bases at V and 11 bases at J, with 14 bases between. This CDR3 is 14 amino acids long. Full variable domain (rest looked up from reference TRBV7-2 and TRBJ2-1): GAGVSQSPSNKVTEKGKDVELRCDPISGHTALYWYRQSLGQGLEFLIYFQGNSAPDKSGLPSDRFSAERTGGSVSTLTIQRTQQEDSAVYLCASSLAPGRPQQFFGPGTRLTVL.

This chain uses TRBV4-2 with TRBJ1-1; the D is unclear. Looked up from germline, CDR1 is LGHNA and CDR2 is YNFKEQ. V lost 1 base and J lost 1, with 7 bases in between. This CDR3 contains 14 residues. CDR3 in DNA: TGTGCCAGCAGCCAAGGGACGGAGAACACTGAAGCTTTCTTT. Protein sequence: CASSQGTENTEAFF.

This clonotype occurred many times. The V call is TRBV28, the J call TRBJ1-5; 10 bases line up with TRBD1. This CDR3 region has 13 residues. The germline gives CDR1 MDHEN, CDR2 SYDVKM. V shed 6 bases and J 7 bases; nucleotides not matched to a gene: 3. The CDR3 loop reads CASRGQGGQPQHF. Here the CDR3 DNA reads TGTGCCAGCAGAGGACAGGGGGGACAGCCCCAGCATTTT.

The sample holds many counts of this clonotype. The CDR3 loop reads CASSLRDSGNRFYNEQFF. CDR3 nucleotide sequence: TGTGCCAGCAGCCTGCGAGATTCTGGTAACCGATTTTACAATGAGCAGTTCTTC. The chain carries TRBV4-2 and TRBJ2-1; D remains ambiguous. The CDR3 loop spans 18 amino acids. Trimming stripped 4 bases from V and 4 bases from J, with 23 bases between. Germline CDR1 is LGHNA and CDR2 is YNFKEQ.

This clonotype was seen ten or more times. The chain links TRBV5-1 to TRBJ2-3; 10 bases agree with TRBD2. Trimming at V came to 2 bases and at J to 4 bases, leaving 4 bases not matched to a gene. Germline-derived CDR1 and CDR2 are SGHRS and YFSETQ. CDR3 length: 15 residues. The CDR3 region has the DNA TGCGCCAGCAGCTTAGGGACTAGCGAAGCAGATACGCAGTATTTT. Translated: CASSLGTSEADTQYF.

The rearrangement uses TRBV4-2 and TRBJ2-7; D remains ambiguous. CDR1 is LGHNA, CDR2 YNFKEQ, per germline. The CDR3 sequence is 15 residues long. Trimming cost V 0 bases and J 1 base, with 10 bases left between them. The CDR3 protein is CASSQDKGLSYEQYF. The CDR3 DNA follows: TGTGCCAGCAGCCAAGATAAAGGTTTGTCCTACGAGCAGTACTTC.

This clonotype came up a few times. The gene calls are TRBV5-1 and TRBJ2-7, with D uncertain. The germline gives CDR1 SGHRS, CDR2 YFSETQ. CDR3 length equals 13 residues. Trimming took off 4 bases at V and 8 bases at J, with 16 bases between the two ends. The CDR3: CASSVGRDSQQYF. The CDR3 DNA reads TGCGCCAGCAGCGTTGGTAGAGACTCCCAGCAGTACTTC.

This clonotype was seen a few times. V is TRBV2 and J is TRBJ2-4; possible D gene TRBD2, 6 bases. The CDR3 length is 16 residues. CDR1 and CDR2 from the germline V gene are SNHLY and FYNNEI. The V end was cut by 5 bases, the J end by 1 base, with 15 bases between. The CDR3 DNA is TGTGCCAGCAGTCCCCCGGGGGTTGGGGCCAAAAACATTCAGTACTTC. As protein: CASSPPGVGAKNIQYF.

The genes are TRBV28 and TRBJ2-5; TRBD1 matches at 7 bases. This CDR3 spans 13 amino acids. The germline CDR1 and CDR2 sequences are MDHEN and SYDVKM. J gave up 2 bases and V 7 bases, and 4 bases lay outside the gene matches. The CDR3 loop reads CASIGRGQETQYF. Here the CDR3 DNA reads TGTGCCAGCATAGGCAGGGGGCAAGAGACCCAGTACTTC.

The genes are TRBV12-3 or TRBV12-4 and TRBJ1-2, with D hard to call. CDR3 size: 13 residues. V lost 10 bases to trimming and J lost 6 bases, with 18 bases between them. The CDR3 loop is CATTPQVGDGYTF. CDR3 in DNA: TGTGCCACGACACCCCAGGTCGGAGATGGCTACACCTTC.